These T cell receptor beta chains were read from a single sample in a study of breast tumors, draining lymph nodes, adjacent tissues. TCRdb called the multiplex PCR reads again in MiXCR, with one record for every CDR3 protein. Here the sample spans 150,000 to 200,000 distinct CDR3 sequences, roughly a third being singletons. Sequenced input: axillary lymph node tissue. These receptors were obtained from a female donor with breast cancer. Some clones in this sample may be carry-over from other donors' samples. The conserved cysteine and the conserved F or W are not part of the CDR3 here. D genes are given only for firm matches.

V gene,D gene,CDR3 protein
TRBV24-1,NA,SHPLCSNQPQH
TRBV6-6,NA,ASSYNGAYNEQF
TRBV20-1,NA,SAMGNGAPATQY
TRBV4-1,NA,ASSQGRHDTGELF
TRBV18,NA,ASSPPGLAGGNEPQH
TRBV12-3/TRBV12-4,TRBD2,ASSSIGGSGNTDAQY
TRBV20-1,NA,SVSGYSNQPQH
TRBV25-1,NA,ASSDPGQSYNEQF
TRBV5-8,TRBD1,ASSWGQDYEQY
TRBV2,NA,ATRSSNPTGELF
TRBV11-2,TRBD1,ASSSYGQGEDYGYT